One and the same sample provided the 8 T cell receptor beta chains below, sequenced in a study of radiation and T cells in renal cell carcinoma (dated by TCRdb to between 2020 and 2021). Receptors were amplified or captured by the immunoSEQ multiplex PCR assay. In its TCRdb copy, this immuneACCESS table keeps in-frame sequences only and misses some clones. Where compared with another copy, unresolved V genes explain less than half of these, and the others have no known cause. Here the sample has about 77,000 clones; roughly 85% occur a single time. About 2.4% of the sample goes to the ten largest clones. This specimen's time point label, interpreted: blood 4 weeks post-SBRT, at nephrectomy. The treatment or condition label of this sample denotes: 15 Gy SBRT to primary tumor, nephrectomy 4 weeks later. Sample: blood, taken from a patient whose treatment included radiotherapy and nephrectomy. These receptors were obtained from a woman aged 55-69 years with renal cell carcinoma.

This chain connects TRBV5-4 to TRBJ2-5; D is unresolved. The CDR3 contains 13 residues. The V and J ends lost 0 bases and 2 bases respectively, with 5 bases between them. Germline assignment: CDR1 SGHNT and CDR2 YYREEE (reference sequence). DNA of the CDR3: TGTGCCAGCAGCTTGGTCGGACAAGAGACCCAGTACTTC. As protein: CASSLVGQETQYF.

CDR3 amino acids: CASRRGSANTEAFF. The CDR3 region has the DNA TGTGCCAGCAGGAGGGGAAGCGCGAACACTGAAGCTTTCTTT. V usage is TRBV28 and J usage is TRBJ1-1; D perhaps matches TRBD1 (5 bases). The length of the CDR3 is 14 residues. The germline CDR1 and CDR2 sequences are MDHEN and SYDVKM. The ends were cut back, 6 bases at V and 1 base at J, with 12 bases in the middle.

The chain combines TRBV7-9 with TRBJ2-7, with a tentative D call TRBD2 (6 bases). Germline V gives CDR1 SEHNR, CDR2 FQNEAQ (reference sequence). V lost 3 bases and J 5 bases, leaving 14 bases between the germline ends. This CDR3 spans 14 amino acids. The CDR3 spells CASSLFGGLDEQYF. For the CDR3, the DNA is TGTGCCAGCAGCTTGTTCGGGGGTTTGGACGAGCAGTACTTC. Supplemented by reference TRBV7-9 and TRBJ2-7, the full variable domain reads DTGVSQNPRHKITKRGQNVTFRCDPISEHNRLYWYRQTLGQGPEFLTYFQNEAQLEKSRLLSDRFSAERPKGSFSTLEIQRTEQGDSAMYLCASSLFGGLDEQYFGPGTRLTVT.

The genes are TRBV7-9 and TRBJ1-4; D gene uncertain. Germline V gives CDR1 SEHNR, CDR2 FQNEAQ (reference sequence). CDR3 size: 13 residues. The V end lost 5 bases, the J end lost 4 bases, and 8 bases lay between the germline ends. CDR3 protein: CASSPGVNEKLFF. The CDR3 DNA reads TGTGCCAGCAGCCCCGGTGTTAATGAAAAACTGTTTTTT.

This sequence joins TRBV28 and TRBJ1-5; TRBD1 might be the D (5 bases). The CDR3 consists of 13 residues. V was clipped by 7 bases and J by 5 bases, with 12 bases between them. Germline V CDR1 and CDR2: MDHEN, SYDVKM. CDR3 amino acids: CASNGRQYQPQHF. DNA for the CDR3: TGTGCCAGCAATGGCCGACAGTATCAGCCCCAGCATTTT.

The V and J genes are TRBV5-1 and TRBJ2-7, with 8 bases aligning to TRBD1. This CDR3 has 14 amino acids. Germline V lookup: CDR1 SGHRS, CDR2 YFSETQ. Trimming cost V 3 bases and J 2 bases; bases outside gene matches: 4. The CDR3 DNA follows: TGCGCCAGCAGCTGGCAACAGGGGGCCTACGAGCAGTACTTC. Encoded protein: CASSWQQGAYEQYF.

This clone was picked up a small number of times. The CDR3 loop reads CASSFPRKDSPLHF. The DNA for the CDR3 is TGTGCCAGCAGCTTCCCTAGGAAGGATTCACCCCTCCACTTT. The gene calls are TRBV28 and TRBJ1-6; D is ambiguous. With 6 bases removed from V and 8 bases from J, the gap between germline ends came to 14 bases. Per germline, CDR1 MDHEN and CDR2 SYDVKM. The CDR3 is 14 residues long.

The rearrangement joins TRBV19 to TRBJ2-2, with a weak D call TRBD2 (5 bases). The germline CDR1 and CDR2 sequences are LNHDA and SQIVND (reference sequence). Trimming removed 5 bases at V and 8 bases at J, with 9 bases between. The CDR3 totals 12 residues. The CDR3 region has the DNA TGTGCCAGTAGTTTCATAGCGGGGGAGCTGTTTTTT. This translates into CASSFIAGELFF.